The 4 T cell receptor beta chains below come from one sample, sequenced in a study of post-analysis software for immune sequencing data. General study results and limits: Higher frequency in patients than in controls was seen for five TRBV segments, with TRBV5-6, TRBV5-1 and TRBV20-1 among them.

No cognate antigen is known for these TCRs. TCR beta libraries were prepared from cDNA with unique molecular identifiers. Each CDR3 protein gets one entry after TCRdb re-called the PCR reads with MiXCR. The sample carries 430,000 or so distinct CDR3 sequences, 39% recorded once. Source material: blood. These receptors came from a girl aged 2-10 years with multiple sclerosis.

This clonotype was seen a few times. V is TRBV5-1 and J is TRBJ1-6, with D hard to call. V lost 4 bases to trimming and J lost 8 bases, with 10 bases between them. The CDR3 has 13 residues. Germline CDR1 reads SGHRS; CDR2 reads YFSETQ. CDR3 coding DNA: TGCGCCAGCAGCAGTTCGGATGATTCACCCCTCCACTTT. Protein sequence: CASSSSDDSPLHF.

The rearrangement joins TRBV3-1 to TRBJ1-2; D is undetermined. V lost 1 base and J lost 8, with 17 bases in between. Germline loops: CDR1 LGHDT, CDR2 YNNKEL (reference sequence). This CDR3 comprises 15 residues. CDR3 amino acids: CASSQVAESGGGYTF. CDR3 coding DNA: TGTGCCAGCAGCCAAGTGGCCGAAAGCGGCGGGGGCTACACCTTC.

The gene calls are TRBV10-3 and TRBJ2-1; 9 positions match TRBD1. The V segment lost 6 bases and the J segment 12 bases; nucleotides outside the gene matches: 6. The CDR3 extends over 12 amino acids. The V gene's germline CDR1 is ENHRY and CDR2 SYGVKD. CDR3 residues: CAIREGQGGQFF. The DNA for the CDR3 is TGTGCCATCAGGGAGGGACAGGGTGGGCAGTTCTTC.

This chain links TRBV27 with TRBJ1-2; D is perhaps TRBD1 (6 bases). The CDR3 has 14 residues. V lost 6 bases and J lost 8, with 19 bases in between. The germline gives CDR1 MNHEY, CDR2 SMNVEV (reference sequence). The CDR3 spells CASRSGAEGRGYTF. CDR3 DNA sequence: TGTGCCAGCAGATCGGGGGCAGAGGGTAGAGGCTACACCTTC.